These T cell receptor beta chains were read from a single sample in a study of blood T cell repertoires in COVID-19. Using immunoSEQ multiplex PCR, the repertoire was profiled, and TCRdb retains in-frame clones only, with some absent. The sample lists over 150,000 clones; almost 80% were seen once. The specimen was peripheral blood. Receptors originate from a woman in her 70s with acute or convalescent COVID-19. The CDR3 runs from the conserved cysteine through the conserved F or W. Fields, in order: clone size, J gene, D gene, V gene, CDR3 DNA, CDR3 protein. A D gene is named only where the DNA matches it firmly. Clone size is shown for a subset of rows, as once, few, many or a class of expanded clone.

>-|TRBJ1-5|-|TRBV6-5
TGTGCCTCAGCACAGGGCTCAAATCAGCCCCAGCATTTT
CASAQGSNQPQHF
>-|TRBJ2-5|-|TRBV5-1
TGCGCCAGCAGCTCGCGTGACCTGGGCCAGGGGGAGACCCAGTACTTC
CASSSRDLGQGETQYF
>-|TRBJ2-3|-|TRBV27
TGTGCCAGCAGTTTATCCCGTTTTCGGGATACGCAGTATTTT
CASSLSRFRDTQYF
>-|TRBJ1-6|TRBD1|TRBV2
TGTGCCAGCAACGACAGGGTGGCCAATTCACCCCTCCACTTT
CASNDRVANSPLHF
>-|TRBJ2-1|TRBD2|TRBV2
TGTGCCAGCAGCCAGGTAGCGGGAGGGGCGAGTGAGCAGTTCTTC
CASSQVAGGASEQFF
>few|TRBJ2-2|-|TRBV5-6
TGTGCCAGCAGCCTCCAAGGAGGGTTTACCGGGGAGCTGTTTTTT
CASSLQGGFTGELFF
>once|TRBJ1-1|-|TRBV5-8
TGTGCCAGCAGTCGTTCTTTCGGGAACACTGAAGCTTTCTTT
CASSRSFGNTEAFF
>few|TRBJ2-7|TRBD1|TRBV11-2
TGTGCCAGCAGCCTTGGACAGGGAAGCTCCTACGAGCAGTACTTC
CASSLGQGSSYEQYF
>once|TRBJ2-1|TRBD2|TRBV6-5
TGTGCCAGCACCGCAGCGGGAGGCCTAGACAATGAGCAGTTCTTC
CASTAAGGLDNEQFF
>few|TRBJ2-7|-|TRBV27
TGTGCCAGCAGTTCTGGGGGACTGCGGTACTTC
CASSSGGLRYF
>-|TRBJ1-2|-|TRBV30
TGTGCCTGGAGTGTATCCGATTGGGGGGTCGGCGGCTACACCTTC
CAWSVSDWGVGGYTF
>-|TRBJ2-3|-|TRBV5-6
TGTGCCAGCAGCTTGGGGGCGGGCGGGACTCTCACAGATACGCAGTATTTT
CASSLGAGGTLTDTQYF
>once|TRBJ2-2|TRBD2|TRBV2
TGTGCCAGCAGTGAATCCCTAGCGGGATCCGGGGAGCTGTTTTTT
CASSESLAGSGELFF
>-|TRBJ2-3|-|TRBV7-2
TGTGCCTCTCATACCCCGGTTCACGATACGCAGTATTTT
CASHTPVHDTQYF
>-|TRBJ2-5|TRBD2|TRBV29-1
TGCAGCGTTGAAGATCGCGGGGGGCTGGAGACCCAGTACTTC
CSVEDRGGLETQYF
>-|TRBJ2-7|-|TRBV30
TGTGCCTCCGGACAGCTATACGAGCAGTACTTC
CASGQLYEQYF
>-|TRBJ2-1|-|TRBV5-6
TGTGCCAGCAGCAAAGCGGGACACCTCAATGAGCAGTTCTTC
CASSKAGHLNEQFF
>-|TRBJ1-5|-|TRBV19
TGTGCCAGTAGGAACGTCTTGGCCCGGGGCAATCAGCCCCAGCATTTT
CASRNVLARGNQPQHF
>-|TRBJ2-1|-|TRBV9
TGTGCCAGCAGCCCAAGAATTCTAGCCAATGAGCAGTTCTTC
CASSPRILANEQFF
>many|TRBJ2-7|-|TRBV3-1/TRBV3-2
TGTGCCAGCAGCCAAGATCTTAACTATGGCTACGAGCAGTACTTC
CASSQDLNYGYEQYF
>-|TRBJ1-2|-|TRBV3-1/TRBV3-2
TGTGCCAGCAGTCCCAATAGGGGACTCTATGGCTACACCTTC
CASSPNRGLYGYTF
>-|TRBJ2-1|-|TRBV11-2
TGTGCCAGCAGCTTAGCCAGGGAGCAGTTCTTC
CASSLAREQFF
>-|TRBJ2-3|-|TRBV27
TGTGCCAGTACTGCCGGGACACTAGGCACAGATACGCAGTATTTT
CASTAGTLGTDTQYF
>-|TRBJ1-1|-|TRBV5-4
TGTGCCAGCAGCTTGGCCGGGATGAACACTGAAGCTTTCTTT
CASSLAGMNTEAFF
>-|TRBJ1-2|-|TRBV24-1
TGTGCCACCAGTGACGAAGGCGGTGGTCGCTACACCTTC
CATSDEGGGRYTF
>-|TRBJ2-1|TRBD2|TRBV2
TGTGCCAGCGACGGACTAGCGGGCACCGGGGAGCAGTTCTTC
CASDGLAGTGEQFF
>few|TRBJ2-2|-|TRBV7-3
TGTGCCAGCGCTAGCCAGAGGGCCGGGGAGCTGTTTTTT
CASASQRAGELFF
>-|TRBJ2-5|TRBD1|TRBV20-1
TGCAGTGCTAGTCGACAGGGTGTGGAGACCCAGTACTTC
CSASRQGVETQYF
>-|TRBJ1-4|TRBD1|TRBV30
TGTGCCTGGAGGCCTGACAGGGGGAGAAGTGAAAAACTGTTTTTT
CAWRPDRGRSEKLFF
>-|TRBJ2-4|TRBD2|TRBV5-1
TGCGCCAGCAGCTTGGAACTAGCGGGACCAGACATTCAGTACTTC
CASSLELAGPDIQYF
>-|TRBJ2-7|-|TRBV19
TGTGCCAGTAGTATAGCAACGACAGCTCAAGGGGAGCAGTACTTC
CASSIATTAQGEQYF
>few|TRBJ1-6|-|TRBV12-3/TRBV12-4
TGTGCCAGCAAATTAGACAGCCGACCCCTCCACTTT
CASKLDSRPLHF
>-|TRBJ2-2|-|TRBV11-3
TGTGCCAGCAGCTTACGTCTCGGGGAGCTGTTTTTT
CASSLRLGELFF
>-|TRBJ1-2|-|TRBV2
TGTGCCAGCCAGGCATTCCTCTATGGCTACACCTTC
CASQAFLYGYTF
>-|TRBJ2-3|TRBD2|TRBV3-1/TRBV3-2
TGTGCCAGCAGCCTTACTAGCGAGGGCACAGATACGCAGTATTTT
CASSLTSEGTDTQYF
>-|TRBJ2-5|-|TRBV19
TGTGCCAGTAGCAGACAGGCCCTACAAGAGACCCAGTACTTC
CASSRQALQETQYF
>-|TRBJ2-1|TRBD2|TRBV29-1
TGCAGCGTCCTGACTAGCGGGGGTGGTGAGCAGTTCTTC
CSVLTSGGGEQFF
>-|TRBJ1-2|-|TRBV6-5
TGTGCCAGCAGTACCAGGGCGGGAAACTATGGCTACACCTTC
CASSTRAGNYGYTF
>-|TRBJ1-1|TRBD1|TRBV3-1/TRBV3-2
TGTGCCAGCAGCCAAGAGGACAGGGGGTCGAAAGCTTTCTTT
CASSQEDRGSKAFF
>-|TRBJ2-6|TRBD1|TRBV18
TGTGCCAGCTCACCTGGACAGGTGATTACTGGGGCCAACGTCCTGACTTTC
CASSPGQVITGANVLTF
>-|TRBJ2-5|TRBD2|TRBV14
TGTGCCAGCAGCCCCGGGACTAGCGGGGGAGAACTGACCCAGTACTTC
CASSPGTSGGELTQYF
>-|TRBJ1-1|TRBD1|TRBV3-1/TRBV3-2
TGTGCCAGCAGATCGACAGGGGAGGGGAACACTGAAGCTTTCTTT
CASRSTGEGNTEAFF
>-|TRBJ1-1|TRBD1|TRBV11-2
TGTGCCAGCAGCTTAGGCACAGGGGCATACACTGAAGCTTTCTTT
CASSLGTGAYTEAFF
>-|TRBJ1-1|-|TRBV2
TGTGCCAGCAGTGAAGAGCGCGGTGGCTCCTCGAACACTGAAGCTTTCTTT
CASSEERGGSSNTEAFF
>-|TRBJ2-5|-|TRBV9
TGTGCCAGCAGCGTAGTTGGGACTGGTGTACAAGAGACCCAGTACTTC
CASSVVGTGVQETQYF
>-|TRBJ1-5|-|TRBV2
TGTGCCAGCAGTGTACAGCAGGGACAAGAACAGCCCCAGCATTTT
CASSVQQGQEQPQHF
>-|TRBJ1-4|TRBD1|TRBV19
TGTGCCAGTAGTATCGACAGGGGGCTTGAAAAACTGTTTTTT
CASSIDRGLEKLFF
>-|TRBJ1-2|-|TRBV2
TGTGCCAGCAGTCCCAGCTGGGGCGGATACTATGGCTACACCTTC
CASSPSWGGYYGYTF
>-|TRBJ1-5|-|TRBV29-1
TGCAGCGTTGGGGCGACAGTAAATCAGCCCCAGCATTTT
CSVGATVNQPQHF